These T cell receptor beta chains were read from a single sample in a study of blood T cell repertoires in COVID-19. Repertoires were generated with immunoSEQ multiplex PCR, while TCRdb's copy carries only in-frame clones and drops some. Here the sample spans about 170,000 clones, approximately 84% being singletons. Sequencing was performed on peripheral blood. All receptors come from a woman older than 75 with acute or convalescent COVID-19. Each CDR3 is given with its conserved first and last residue. D genes are given only for firm matches. Only part of the rows carry a size: once, few, many, or a class if the clone is expanded.

cdr3_nt	cdr3_aa	clone_size	v_call	j_call	d_call
TGTGCCAGCAGCGGCAAGACAGGTTCTTATGGCTACACCTTC	CASSGKTGSYGYTF	-	TRBV5-6	TRBJ1-2	-
TGTGCCAGCAGCCAGAGGGGGCGTACTGAAGCTTTCTTT	CASSQRGRTEAFF	many	TRBV3-1/TRBV3-2	TRBJ1-1	TRBD1
TGTGCCAGCAGTGAAGTCCCTAGGAAAGGCACTGAAGCTTTCTTT	CASSEVPRKGTEAFF	-	TRBV6-1	TRBJ1-1	-
TGTGCCAGCAGCATATCCGGAAAACTGTTTTTT	CASSISGKLFF	-	TRBV2	TRBJ1-4	-
TGTGCCTGGGGCCGGACTAGCGGGATAGCCGAGCAGTACTTC	CAWGRTSGIAEQYF	-	TRBV30	TRBJ2-7	TRBD2
TGTGCCATCAGTGAGACAGGGGGGAGCTCCTACGAGCAGTACTTC	CAISETGGSSYEQYF	-	TRBV10-3	TRBJ2-7	TRBD1
TGTGCCTGGAGTGGGTTGGGCCGTTCTAACTATGGCTACACCTTC	CAWSGLGRSNYGYTF	-	TRBV30	TRBJ1-2	-
TGTGCCAGCAGTCTGGACAGGGAGTATGGCTACACCTTC	CASSLDREYGYTF	-	TRBV2	TRBJ1-2	TRBD1
TGTGCCAGTAGTGGAAGGCCGACAGAGGCTGGCTACACCTTC	CASSGRPTEAGYTF	-	TRBV19	TRBJ1-2	-
TGTGCCAGCAGTTACTCGGGCAGGGGCTCCTACGAGCAGTACTTC	CASSYSGRGSYEQYF	-	TRBV6-5	TRBJ2-7	-
TGTGCCAGCAGTTCGGGAGGAGGGCAGCGCTGGCATTTT	CASSSGGGQRWHF	-	TRBV28	TRBJ1-5	-
TGCGCCAGCAGTGAGTCGGACAGGTACGAGCAGTACTTC	CASSESDRYEQYF	-	TRBV10-2	TRBJ2-7	TRBD1
TGTGCCAGTAGTATAGTCGGCAGGGTCAATCAGCCCCAGCATTTT	CASSIVGRVNQPQHF	once	TRBV19	TRBJ1-5	-
TGCGCCAGCAGCCAGGGAACAGGGGAGGGCTACACCTTC	CASSQGTGEGYTF	-	TRBV4-1	TRBJ1-2	TRBD1
TGTGCCAGCAGCTGGAGGTGGGACTGGACCTACAATGAGCAGTTCTTC	CASSWRWDWTYNEQFF	-	TRBV7-9	TRBJ2-1	-
TGTGCTAGTGGTTCCGGGGCCAGCGGGGTCAACCAAGAGACCCAGTACTTC	CASGSGASGVNQETQYF	-	TRBV12-5	TRBJ2-5	TRBD2
TGTGCCTGGAGGGACAGGTATAGACGAAACACCATATATTTT	CAWRDRYRRNTIYF	once	TRBV30	TRBJ1-3	TRBD1
TGCGCCAGCAGCCGGGAGGGGAGGGGACCTAACTATGGCTACACCTTC	CASSREGRGPNYGYTF	once	TRBV5-1	TRBJ1-2	-
TGTGCCAGCAAGGGCGGGCCGAACACCGGGGAGCTGTTTTTT	CASKGGPNTGELFF	-	TRBV14	TRBJ2-2	-
TGTGCCATCAGTGGGACTAGCGGGAGGGCCGGGTCCTACAATGAGCAGTTCTTC	CAISGTSGRAGSYNEQFF	-	TRBV10-3	TRBJ2-1	TRBD2
TGTGCCAGTAGTATAAAGGCGGCCTCTGGAAACACCATATATTTT	CASSIKAASGNTIYF	-	TRBV19	TRBJ1-3	-
TGTGCCAGCAGCTTAGCTCCGGGAATACGGGTTAAAGGTGAGCAGTTCTTC	CASSLAPGIRVKGEQFF	-	TRBV11-2	TRBJ2-1	-
TGTGCCAGCAGTGATGCGGGGCGAGCCTATGGCTACACCTTC	CASSDAGRAYGYTF	once	TRBV6-1	TRBJ1-2	-
TGTGCCAGCAGCTTAGGGCAGGGGAACACCGGGGAGCTGTTTTTT	CASSLGQGNTGELFF	-	TRBV13	TRBJ2-2	-
TGTGCCAGCAGCCCCATGCGGGAGTGGGGGGCCAACGTCCTGACTTTC	CASSPMREWGANVLTF	-	TRBV7-9	TRBJ2-6	TRBD2
TGTGCCAGCAGTCGTGACAGGTTTACCTACGAGCAGTACTTC	CASSRDRFTYEQYF	-	TRBV2	TRBJ2-7	-
TGTGCCAGCAGCCAAAGACAGGGCGCTAGCACAGATACGCAGTATTTT	CASSQRQGASTDTQYF	once	TRBV3-1/TRBV3-2	TRBJ2-3	TRBD1
TGTGCCAGCAAGCGCCAAGGGGCACCTGGAAACACCATATATTTT	CASKRQGAPGNTIYF	once	TRBV2	TRBJ1-3	-